Listed here is a single TCR beta chain. The antigen remains undetermined. These data originate in a study of post-analysis software for immune sequencing data. Whole-study context: The cohort encompassed relapsing-remitting, secondary progressive and progressive-relapsing multiple sclerosis disease courses.

Points from the study as a whole: Patients used roughly five TRBV segments, including TRBV5-6, TRBV5-1 and TRBV20-1, more often than controls.

V lost 5 bases to trimming and J lost 4 bases, with 18 bases between them. Germline CDR1 and CDR2: SGHTA and FQGNSA. This CDR3 has 16 amino acids. Carried by the TCR beta cDNA libraries were unique molecular identifiers. TCRdb called the PCR reads again in MiXCR, with one record for every CDR3 protein. This sample has hundreds of thousands of distinct CDR3 sequences; roughly 29% occur once, and the top ten carry around 0.56%. Sequenced: blood. The chain is built from TRBV7-2 and TRBJ2-1; either TRBD1 or TRBD2 may fit D (5 bases each). The source is a girl aged 10 to 17 with multiple sclerosis. The CDR3 DNA sequence: TGTGCCAGCAGCCCCGTCTCGGGGCCTAGTTACAATGAGCAGTTCTTC. It translates to CASSPVSGPSYNEQFF.